The 5 T cell receptor beta chains below all came from one sample that was sequenced in a study of type 1 regulatory T cells. A single record per CDR3 protein comes from TCRdb applying MiXCR to the reads. The sample lists under 20,000 distinct CDR3 sequences; 10% to 13% were seen once. Input material: CD4+ T cells, either the whole sample or a sorted fraction (not recorded which). All receptors derive from a human donor in good health.

The V and J genes are TRBV19 and TRBJ2-1, with 7 bases that match TRBD1. The germline V gene encodes CDR1 LNHDA and CDR2 SQIVND (reference sequence). The CDR3 runs 15 residues. V lost 5 bases, J lost 12 bases, and 16 bases stayed unmatched. Written as DNA, the CDR3 is TGTGCCAGTAGTCGGGACAGACGAAACGGTGATGGGCAGTTCTTC. Translated: CASSRDRRNGDGQFF.

The CDR3 here is CAHDRNTGELFF. The DNA of the CDR3 is TGTGCCCATGACAGGAACACCGGGGAGCTGTTTTTT. V gene TRBV30 combines with J gene TRBJ2-2; D is perhaps TRBD1 (5 bases). CDR1 is GTSNPN and CDR2 is SVGIG in the germline V gene (reference sequence). Trimming shortened V by 8 bases and J by 1 base, and 8 bases separated the two germline ends. This CDR3 contains 12 residues.

At least ten counts were recorded for this clonotype. The chain is built from TRBV18 and TRBJ1-1; D call uncertain. The CDR3 sequence is 11 residues long. Germline V gene sequence: CDR1 KGHSH, CDR2 LQKENI. Trimming took 3 bases from V and 8 from J, leaving 7 bases between them. CDR3 sequence (DNA): TGTGCCAGCTCACCCCAGGAGGAAGCTTTCTTT. Translated: CASSPQEEAFF.

This clonotype has a count of ten or more. The V gene is TRBV30, the J gene TRBJ2-2, with TRBD1 identical over 10 bases. The V segment lost 0 bases and the J segment 5 bases; nucleotides outside the gene matches: 18. The CDR3 runs to 20 residues. The germline gives CDR1 GTSNPN, CDR2 SVGIG (reference sequence). CDR3 sequence reads: CAWSVQPDRGRFWGTGELFF. CDR3 bases: TGTGCCTGGAGTGTACAGCCCGACAGGGGGCGGTTTTGGGGAACCGGGGAGCTGTTTTTT.

This clonotype was found many times. The genes are TRBV20-1 and TRBJ2-7; D is undetermined. V was pared by 1 base and J by 2 bases, with 6 bases between. Germline lookup yields CDR1 DFQATT and CDR2 SNEGSKA (reference sequence). The CDR3 runs 12 residues. CDR3 sequence reads: CSARVDAYEQYF. Written as DNA, the CDR3 is TGCAGTGCTAGAGTAGACGCCTACGAGCAGTACTTC.